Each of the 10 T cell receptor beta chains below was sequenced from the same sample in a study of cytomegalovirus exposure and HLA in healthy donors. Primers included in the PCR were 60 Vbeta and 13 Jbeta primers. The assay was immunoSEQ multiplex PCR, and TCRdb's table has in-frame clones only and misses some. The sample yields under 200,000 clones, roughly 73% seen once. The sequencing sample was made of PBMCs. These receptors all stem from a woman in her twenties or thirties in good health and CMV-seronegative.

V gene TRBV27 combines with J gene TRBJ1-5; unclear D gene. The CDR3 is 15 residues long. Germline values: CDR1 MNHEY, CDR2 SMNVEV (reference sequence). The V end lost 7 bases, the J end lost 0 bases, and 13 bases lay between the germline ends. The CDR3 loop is CASKAGQASNQPQHF. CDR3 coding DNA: TGTGCCAGCAAGGCGGGCCAGGCTAGCAATCAGCCCCAGCATTTT.

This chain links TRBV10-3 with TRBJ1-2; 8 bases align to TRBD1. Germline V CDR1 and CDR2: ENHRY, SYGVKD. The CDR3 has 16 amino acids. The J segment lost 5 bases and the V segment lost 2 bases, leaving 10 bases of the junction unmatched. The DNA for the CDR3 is TGTGCCATCAGTGAGGCACGACAGGGGTACCTTTATGGCTACACCTTC. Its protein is CAISEARQGYLYGYTF.

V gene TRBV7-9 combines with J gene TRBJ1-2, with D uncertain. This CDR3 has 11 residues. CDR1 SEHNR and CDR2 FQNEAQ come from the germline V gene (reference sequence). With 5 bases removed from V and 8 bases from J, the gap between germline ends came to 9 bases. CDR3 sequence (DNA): TGTGCCAGCAGCCCAGAGGGAGGCTACACCTTC. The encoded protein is CASSPEGGYTF.

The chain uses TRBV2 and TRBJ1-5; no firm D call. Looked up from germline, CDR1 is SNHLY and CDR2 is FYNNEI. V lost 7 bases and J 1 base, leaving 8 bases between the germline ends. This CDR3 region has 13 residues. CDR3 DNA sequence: TGTGCCAGCATGGTGGAGAGCAATCAGCCCCAGCATTTT. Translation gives CASMVESNQPQHF. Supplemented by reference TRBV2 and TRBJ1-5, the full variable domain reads EPEVTQTPSHQVTQMGQEVILRCVPISNHLYFYWYRQILGQKVEFLVSFYNNEISEKSEIFDDQFSVERPDGSNFTLKIRSTKLEDSAMYFCASMVESNQPQHFGDGTRLSIL.

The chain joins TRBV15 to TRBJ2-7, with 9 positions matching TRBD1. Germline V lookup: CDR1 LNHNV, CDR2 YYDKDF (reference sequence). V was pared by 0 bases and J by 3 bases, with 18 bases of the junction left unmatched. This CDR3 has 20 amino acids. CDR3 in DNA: TGTGCCACCAGCAGAGATGCGTCGGACAGGGGTCAGATGGAAGTCTACGAGCAGTACTTC. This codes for CATSRDASDRGQMEVYEQYF. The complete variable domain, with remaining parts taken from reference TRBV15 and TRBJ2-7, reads DAMVIQNPRYQVTQFGKPVTLSCSQTLNHNVMYWYQQKSSQAPKLLFHYYDKDFNNEADTPDNFQSRRPNTSFCFLDIRSPGLGDTAMYLCATSRDASDRGQMEVYEQYFGPGTRLTVT.

The CDR3 spells CASSSTEDGANVLTF. DNA for the CDR3: TGTGCCAGCAGCTCCACGGAGGACGGGGCCAACGTCCTGACTTTC. The rearrangement uses TRBV7-9 and TRBJ2-6; possible D gene TRBD2, 5 bases. V dropped 4 bases and J dropped 4 bases, with 11 bases sitting between them. Germline-derived CDR1 and CDR2 are SEHNR and FQNEAQ (reference sequence). The CDR3 sequence is 15 residues long.

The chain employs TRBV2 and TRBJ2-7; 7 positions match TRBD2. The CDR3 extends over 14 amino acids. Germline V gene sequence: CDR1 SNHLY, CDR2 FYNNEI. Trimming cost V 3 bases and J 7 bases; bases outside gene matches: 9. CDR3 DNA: TGTGCCAGCAGTGAGGGGACGGGGGGTTGGGAGCAGTACTTC. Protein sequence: CASSEGTGGWEQYF.

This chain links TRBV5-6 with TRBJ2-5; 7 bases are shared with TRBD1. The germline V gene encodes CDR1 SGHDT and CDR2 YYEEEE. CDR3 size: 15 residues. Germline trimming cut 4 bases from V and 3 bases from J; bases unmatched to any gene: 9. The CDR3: CASSPDRDPKETQYF. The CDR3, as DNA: TGTGCCAGCAGCCCCGACAGGGACCCGAAAGAGACCCAGTACTTC.

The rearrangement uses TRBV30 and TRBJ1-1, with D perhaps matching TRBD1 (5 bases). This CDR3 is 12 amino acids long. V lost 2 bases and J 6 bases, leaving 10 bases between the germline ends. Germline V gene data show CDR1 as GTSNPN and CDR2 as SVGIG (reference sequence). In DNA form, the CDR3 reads TGTGCCTGGAGTTATAGGGGCTCTGAAGCTTTCTTT. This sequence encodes CAWSYRGSEAFF. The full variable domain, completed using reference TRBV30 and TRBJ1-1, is SQTIHQWPATLVQPVGSPLSLECTVEGTSNPNLYWYRQAAGRGLQLLFYSVGIGQISSEVPQNLSASRPQDRQFILSSKKLLLSDSGFYLCAWSYRGSEAFFGQGTRLTVV.

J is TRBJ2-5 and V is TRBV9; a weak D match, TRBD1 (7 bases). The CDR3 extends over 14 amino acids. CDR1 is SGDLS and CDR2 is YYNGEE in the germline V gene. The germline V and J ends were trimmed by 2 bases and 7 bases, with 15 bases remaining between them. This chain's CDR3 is CASSVSPQGGTQYF. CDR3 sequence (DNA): TGTGCCAGCAGCGTCTCCCCTCAGGGGGGGACCCAGTACTTC.